This T cell receptor beta chain was retrieved from a study of T cells in Graves' hyperthyroidism and ophthalmopathy. Whole-study context: The blood sample was taken at first diagnosis, before treatment began. Whole-study results and caveats: The model foresaw ophthalmopathy a median about 6.5 months prior to onset. Most expanded thyroid clonotypes above 0.001 also appeared in blood.

V was clipped by 0 bases and J by 2 bases; unmatched bases: 5. Germline lookup yields CDR1 SGHRS and CDR2 YFSETQ. The CDR3 is 17 residues long. The table lists this clonotype with a few counts. The antigen is not known. In making diagnoses, clinical symptoms, serum thyroxine and TRAb, thyroid ultrasound and orbital computed tomography were all used. Amplification of TCR beta CDR3 regions was performed using RNA transcripts as template. An initial round of RT-PCR targeting the TCR CDR3 relied on the HTBI primer set. Each CDR3 protein gets one entry after TCRdb re-called the multiplex PCR reads with MiXCR. Of 400,000 to 500,000 distinct CDR3 sequences listed, 13% to 15% are singletons.

J is TRBJ2-2 and V is TRBV5-1, with 9 bases aligning to TRBD1. The sequence was collected from a woman aged 18-30 years with Graves' hyperthyroidism. Sequencing input: blood. The CDR3 DNA sequence: TGCGCCAGCAGCTTGGGGGGACAGGGCAGAAACACCGGGGAGCTGTTTTTT. It encodes CASSLGGQGRNTGELFF.